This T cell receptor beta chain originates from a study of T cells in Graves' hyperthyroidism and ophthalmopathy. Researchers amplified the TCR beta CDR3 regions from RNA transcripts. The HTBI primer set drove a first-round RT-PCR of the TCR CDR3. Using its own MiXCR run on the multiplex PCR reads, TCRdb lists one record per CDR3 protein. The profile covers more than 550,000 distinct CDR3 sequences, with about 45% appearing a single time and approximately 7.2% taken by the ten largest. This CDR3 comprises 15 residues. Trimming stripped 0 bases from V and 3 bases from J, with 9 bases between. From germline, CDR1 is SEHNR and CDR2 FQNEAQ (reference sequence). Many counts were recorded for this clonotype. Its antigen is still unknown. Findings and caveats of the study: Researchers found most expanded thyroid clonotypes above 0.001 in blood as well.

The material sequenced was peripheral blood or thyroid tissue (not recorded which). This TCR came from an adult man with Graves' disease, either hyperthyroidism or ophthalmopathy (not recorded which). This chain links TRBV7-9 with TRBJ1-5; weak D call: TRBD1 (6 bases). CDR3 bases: TGTGCCAGCAGCTTAGCGACAGGCCCCAATCAGCCCCAGCATTTT. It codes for CASSLATGPNQPQHF.